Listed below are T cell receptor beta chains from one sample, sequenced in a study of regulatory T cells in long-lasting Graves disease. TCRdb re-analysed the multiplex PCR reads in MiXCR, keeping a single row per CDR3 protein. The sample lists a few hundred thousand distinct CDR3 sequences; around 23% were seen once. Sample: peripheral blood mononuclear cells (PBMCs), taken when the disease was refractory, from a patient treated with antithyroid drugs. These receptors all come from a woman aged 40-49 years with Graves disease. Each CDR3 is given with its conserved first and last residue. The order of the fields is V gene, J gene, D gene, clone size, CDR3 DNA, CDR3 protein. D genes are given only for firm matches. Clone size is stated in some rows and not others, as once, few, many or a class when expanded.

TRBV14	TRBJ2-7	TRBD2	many	TGTGCCAGCAGCCAATTGGTACTAGCGGGAGGAAACGAGCAGTACTTC	CASSQLVLAGGNEQYF
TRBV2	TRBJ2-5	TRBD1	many	TGTGCCAGCGGGACAGGGGGCCAAGAGACCCAGTACTTC	CASGTGGQETQYF
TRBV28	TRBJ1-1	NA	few	TGTGCCAGCACCCACGTAGGGTTTACTGAAGCTTTCTTT	CASTHVGFTEAFF
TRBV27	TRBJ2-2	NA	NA	TGTGCCAGCAGTTGGGCCGGGACGGTTAGTGAGCTGTTTTTT	CASSWAGTVSELFF
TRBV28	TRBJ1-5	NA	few	TGTGCCAGCAGCCATAGTTTAGGCAATCAGCCCCAGCATTTT	CASSHSLGNQPQHF
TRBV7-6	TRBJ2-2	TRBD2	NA	TGTGCCAGCAGCTTAGGACTAGCGGGAGGCCGTAACACCGGGGAGCTGTTTTTT	CASSLGLAGGRNTGELFF
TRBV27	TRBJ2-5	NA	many	TGTGCCAGCAGTTTATCGATTTTCGGGAGCAGAGAGACCCAGTACTTC	CASSLSIFGSRETQYF
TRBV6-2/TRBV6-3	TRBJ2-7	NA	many	TGTGCCAGCAGTGGACAGCCTTACGAGCAGTACTTC	CASSGQPYEQYF
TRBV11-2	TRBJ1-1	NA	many	TGTGCCAGCAGCTTAGGGGAGACTGAAGCTTTCTTT	CASSLGETEAFF
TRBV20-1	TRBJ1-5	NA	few	TGCAGTGCTAGAGAAGTGCTTCAGCCCCAGCATTTT	CSAREVLQPQHF
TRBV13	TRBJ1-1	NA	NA	TGTGCCAGCAGCGCCGTATTGGGGAACACTGAAGCTTTCTTT	CASSAVLGNTEAFF
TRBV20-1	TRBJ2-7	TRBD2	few	TGCAGTGCGGCGAGGGTAGCGGGAAAGTACGAGCAGTACTTC	CSAARVAGKYEQYF
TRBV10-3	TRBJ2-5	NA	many	TGTGCCATCAGTGTGGGACCGGGAGTCCAAGAGACCCAGTACTTC	CAISVGPGVQETQYF
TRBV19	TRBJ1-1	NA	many	TGTGCCAGCCGGACATTAGGGGTCAACACTGAAGCTTTCTTT	CASRTLGVNTEAFF
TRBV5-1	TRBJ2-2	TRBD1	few	TGCGCCAGCAGCTCGCTGCCGACAGGGGTGGGATCCGGGGAGCTGTTTTTT	CASSSLPTGVGSGELFF
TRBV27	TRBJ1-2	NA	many	TGTGCCAGCCGCATGGGGCCCGGGGGCTACACCTTC	CASRMGPGGYTF
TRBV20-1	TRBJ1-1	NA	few	TGCAGTGCTAGAGATTGGCCGAACACTGAAGCTTTCTTT	CSARDWPNTEAFF
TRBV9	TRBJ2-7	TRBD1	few	TGTGCCAGCAGCGAGGGGACAGGGGGCAACGAGCAGTACTTC	CASSEGTGGNEQYF
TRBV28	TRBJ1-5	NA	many	TGTGCCAGCAGCATCGACAATCAGCCCCAGCATTTT	CASSIDNQPQHF
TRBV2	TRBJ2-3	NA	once	TGTGCCAGCAGTGATTGGCGAAGGGTTGGAACAGATACGCAGTATTTT	CASSDWRRVGTDTQYF
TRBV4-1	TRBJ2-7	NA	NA	TGCGCCAGCAGCCAAGCCGCTAGCAGGAGATCTGTGTGGTACGAGCAGTACTTC	CASSQAASRRSVWYEQYF
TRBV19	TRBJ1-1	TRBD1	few	TGTGCCAGTAGTAACCGACAGGGGGCGGTGAACACTGAAGCTTTCTTT	CASSNRQGAVNTEAFF
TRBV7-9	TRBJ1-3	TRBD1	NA	TGTGCCAGCAGCTTAACGACAGGGGGAAACACCATATATTTT	CASSLTTGGNTIYF
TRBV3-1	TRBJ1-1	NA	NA	TGTGCCAGCAGCCAAGATCTAGGCTGGATGAACACTGAAGCTTTCTTT	CASSQDLGWMNTEAFF
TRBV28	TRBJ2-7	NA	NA	TGTGCCAGCAGCCAAGATGCTGGGACACGGTCCTCCTACGAGCAGTACTTC	CASSQDAGTRSSYEQYF
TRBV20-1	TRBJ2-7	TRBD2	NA	TGCAGTGCCGGAAGTGTGGCGGGAGCGAACTTCTACGAGCAGTACTTC	CSAGSVAGANFYEQYF
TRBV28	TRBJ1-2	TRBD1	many	TGTGCCAGCAGTTGGTCAGGGGGCAACTATGGCTACACCTTC	CASSWSGGNYGYTF
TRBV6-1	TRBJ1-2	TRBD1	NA	TGTGCCAGCAAGAAACCGGGACAGGGGTATGGCTACACCTTC	CASKKPGQGYGYTF
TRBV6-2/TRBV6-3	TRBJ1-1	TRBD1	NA	TGTGCCAGCGGTGAATCCTCGACAGGGGAGGCCACTGAAGCTTTCTTT	CASGESSTGEATEAFF
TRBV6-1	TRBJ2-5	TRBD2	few	TGTGCCAGCACCCACGGGGGGTCCCCGGAGACCCAGTACTTC	CASTHGGSPETQYF
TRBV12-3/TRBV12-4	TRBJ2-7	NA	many	TGTGCCAGCAGTCCAGGGGAATCGAGCTACGAGCAGTACTTC	CASSPGESSYEQYF
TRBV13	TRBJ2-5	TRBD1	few	TGTGCCAGCAGCGGGGGACAGGAAGAGACCCAGTACTTC	CASSGGQEETQYF
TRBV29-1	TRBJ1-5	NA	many	TGCAGCGTTGGTTTAGACCTCTTCCAGCCCCAGCATTTT	CSVGLDLFQPQHF
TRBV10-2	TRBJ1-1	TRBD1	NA	TGCGCCAGCAGTAGGACAGGGGGCACTGAAGCTTCCTTT	CASSRTGGTEASF
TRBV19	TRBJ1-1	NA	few	TGTGCCACCGGGGATAGCACTGAAGCTTTCTTT	CATGDSTEAFF
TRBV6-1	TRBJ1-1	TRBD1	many	TGTGCCACCCGACAGGGGTTGAACACTGAAGCTTTCTTT	CATRQGLNTEAFF
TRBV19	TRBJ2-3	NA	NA	TGTGCCAGTAACCCAGGGACCTACACAGATACGCAGTATTTT	CASNPGTYTDTQYF
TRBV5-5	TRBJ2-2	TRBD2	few	TGTGCCAGCAGCCAGGACAGCATTTTAGCGGGAGGCTCCGGGGAGCTGTTTTTT	CASSQDSILAGGSGELFF
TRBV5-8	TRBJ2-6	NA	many	TGTGCCAGCAATCGGGGCTTGGCTGGGGCCAACGTCCTGACTTTC	CASNRGLAGANVLTF
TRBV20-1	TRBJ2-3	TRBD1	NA	TGCAGTGTCACCGGGACAGGGGTGCAGTATTTT	CSVTGTGVQYF
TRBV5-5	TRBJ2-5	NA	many	TGTGCCAGCAGCTTCCACAAAGAGACCCAGTACTTC	CASSFHKETQYF
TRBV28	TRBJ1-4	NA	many	TGTGCCAGCAGTTCGGGACGCCTGAGAGATACTAATGAAAAACTGTTTTTT	CASSSGRLRDTNEKLFF